The T cell receptor (beta chain) described here comes from a study of CD8+CD57+ T cells in acquired aplastic anemia. TCR beta VDJ and CDR3 profiles were obtained from a genomic DNA template. From the reads, TCRdb called clonotypes with MiXCR, one entry per CDR3 protein. The sample has roughly 420,000 distinct CDR3 sequences, 55% to 75% seen once. The CDR3 runs to 14 residues. Germline CDR1 reads SGDLS; CDR2 reads YYNGEE. The V end lost 4 bases, the J end lost 3 bases, and 13 bases lay between the germline ends. The TCR was taken from a human donor in good health, serving as a control. Sequences were obtained from sorted CD4+, CD8+, or CD8+CD57+ T cells (not recorded which) from PBMCs. This chain joins TRBV9 and TRBJ1-2; maybe TRBD1 (5 bases). In nucleotides, the CDR3 is TGTGCCAGCAGCTTAGGGACGGTTCACTATGGCTACACCTTC. Translation: CASSLGTVHYGYTF.